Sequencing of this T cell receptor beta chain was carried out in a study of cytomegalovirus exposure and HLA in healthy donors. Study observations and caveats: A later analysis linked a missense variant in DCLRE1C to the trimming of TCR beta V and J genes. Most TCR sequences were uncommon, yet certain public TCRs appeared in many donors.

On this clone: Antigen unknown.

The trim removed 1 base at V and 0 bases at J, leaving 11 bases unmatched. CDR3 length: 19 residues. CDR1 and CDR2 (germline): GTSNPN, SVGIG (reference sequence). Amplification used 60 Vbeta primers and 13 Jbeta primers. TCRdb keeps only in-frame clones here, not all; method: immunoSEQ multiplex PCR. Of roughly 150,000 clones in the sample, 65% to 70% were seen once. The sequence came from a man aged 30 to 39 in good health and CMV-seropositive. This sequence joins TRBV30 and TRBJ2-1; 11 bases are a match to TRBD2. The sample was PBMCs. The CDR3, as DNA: TGTGCCTGGAGTGCTGGGACTAGCGGACCAGCCCACTCCTACAATGAGCAGTTCTTC. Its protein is CAWSAGTSGPAHSYNEQFF.